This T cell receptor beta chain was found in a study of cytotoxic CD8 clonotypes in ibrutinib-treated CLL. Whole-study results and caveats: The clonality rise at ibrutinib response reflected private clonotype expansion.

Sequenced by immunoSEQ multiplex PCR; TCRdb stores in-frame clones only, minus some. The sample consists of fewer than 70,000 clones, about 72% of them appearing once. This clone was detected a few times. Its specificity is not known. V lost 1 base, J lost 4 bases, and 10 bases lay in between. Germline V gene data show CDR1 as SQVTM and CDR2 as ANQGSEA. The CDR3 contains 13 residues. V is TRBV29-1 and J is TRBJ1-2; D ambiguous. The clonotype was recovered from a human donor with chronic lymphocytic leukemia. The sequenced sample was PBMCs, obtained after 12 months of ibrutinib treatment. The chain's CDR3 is CSVEGAESYGYTF. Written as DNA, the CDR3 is TGCAGCGTTGAAGGGGCGGAGAGCTATGGCTACACCTTC.